This TCR beta chain comes out of a study of human T cells and chemical hapten exposure. Looking at the study overall: Diphenylcyclopropenone was applied weekly to patients' scalps across the roughly 23-week study. Study conclusions and caveats: The number of TCRs over 1 in 1000 frequency stayed unchanged after DPC.

Concerning this clonotype: The antigen is unknown.

Germline values: CDR1 MNHNS, CDR2 SASEGT. V trimming: 8 bases; J trimming: 3 bases; junction bases outside the gene matches: 7. The CDR3 runs to 15 residues. The time point here: patch test 1, 2 weeks after DPC sensitization. Regarding treatment: therapeutic diphenylcyclopropenone sensitization with weekly scalp DPC. Each CDR3 protein gets one entry after TCRdb re-called the RACE reads with MiXCR. This table holds 300,000 to 450,000 distinct CDR3 sequences, more than 4.5% found once. The sequenced sample was whole blood, obtained in connection with sensitization to the hapten diphenylcyclopropenone (DPC). The TCR was taken from a woman in her 50s with alopecia areata. Some clones in this sample may be carry-over from other donors' samples. The genes are TRBV6-1 and TRBJ2-4, with 10 bases aligning to TRBD1. The CDR3 DNA is TGTGCCAGCTGGGACAGGGGACCTGGCAAAAACATTCAGTACTTC. It translates to CASWDRGPGKNIQYF.